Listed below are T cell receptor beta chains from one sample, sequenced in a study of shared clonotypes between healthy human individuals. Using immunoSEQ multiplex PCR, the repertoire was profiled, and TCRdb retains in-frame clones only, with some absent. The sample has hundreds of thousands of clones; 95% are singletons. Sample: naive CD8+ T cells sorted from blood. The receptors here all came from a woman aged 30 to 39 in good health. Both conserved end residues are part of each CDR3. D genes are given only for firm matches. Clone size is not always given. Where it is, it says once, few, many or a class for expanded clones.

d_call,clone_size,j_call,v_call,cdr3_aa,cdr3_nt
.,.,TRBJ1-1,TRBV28,CASRILGPTEAFF,TGTGCCAGCAGGATCCTCGGGCCCACTGAAGCTTTCTTT
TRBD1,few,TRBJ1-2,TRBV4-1,CASRGQGVDGYTF,TGCGCCAGCCGGGGACAGGGGGTTGACGGCTACACCTTC
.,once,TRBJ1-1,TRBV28,CASSLPRGGPEAFF,TGTGCCAGCAGTTTGCCCCGTGGTGGACCTGAAGCTTTCTTT
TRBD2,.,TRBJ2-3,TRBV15,CATSTGLAGATDTQYF,TGTGCCACCAGCACGGGACTAGCGGGTGCCACAGATACGCAGTATTTT
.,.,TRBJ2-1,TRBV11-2,CASSHSRDEQFF,TGTGCCAGCAGCCACTCCCGGGATGAGCAGTTCTTC
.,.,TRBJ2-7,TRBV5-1,CASSFLQGLAYEQYF,TGCGCCAGCAGCTTCTTGCAGGGACTGGCCTACGAGCAGTACTTC
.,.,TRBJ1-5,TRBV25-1,CASSERAGGNQPQHF,TGTGCCAGCAGTGAACGGGCAGGAGGGAATCAGCCCCAGCATTTT
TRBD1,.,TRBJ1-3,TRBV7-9,CASSPGDSQFSGNTIYF,TGTGCCAGCAGCCCGGGGGACAGTCAGTTCTCTGGAAACACCATATATTTT
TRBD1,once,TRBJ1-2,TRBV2,CASTLGQGNYGYTF,TGTGCCAGCACCCTGGGACAGGGTAACTATGGCTACACCTTC
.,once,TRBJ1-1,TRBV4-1,CASSQEGPDEAFF,TGCGCCAGCAGCCAAGAGGGTCCCGATGAAGCTTTCTTT
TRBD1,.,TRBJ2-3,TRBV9,CASSADRAGTDTQYF,TGTGCCAGCAGCGCTGACAGGGCAGGCACAGATACGCAGTATTTT